This TCR beta chain was captured by sequencing in a study of cytotoxic CD8 clonotypes in ibrutinib-treated CLL. Clones were read by immunoSEQ multiplex PCR, and TCRdb kept only the in-frame ones, dropping some. The sample shows about 57,000 clones, 56% of them seen only once. Specimen: PBMCs, collected after 24 months of ibrutinib treatment. The source of this sequence is a human donor with chronic lymphocytic leukemia.

CDR3 in amino acids: CASSFPGTGREGYTF. The CDR3 DNA reads TGTGCCAGCAGTTTCCCAGGGACAGGACGAGAGGGCTACACCTTC. This chain joins TRBV28 and TRBJ1-2, with 8 bases lining up with TRBD1. Germline CDR1 is MDHEN and CDR2 is SYDVKM. The CDR3 is made up of 15 amino acids. With V trimmed by 3 bases and J by 8 bases, 11 bases remained unmatched.